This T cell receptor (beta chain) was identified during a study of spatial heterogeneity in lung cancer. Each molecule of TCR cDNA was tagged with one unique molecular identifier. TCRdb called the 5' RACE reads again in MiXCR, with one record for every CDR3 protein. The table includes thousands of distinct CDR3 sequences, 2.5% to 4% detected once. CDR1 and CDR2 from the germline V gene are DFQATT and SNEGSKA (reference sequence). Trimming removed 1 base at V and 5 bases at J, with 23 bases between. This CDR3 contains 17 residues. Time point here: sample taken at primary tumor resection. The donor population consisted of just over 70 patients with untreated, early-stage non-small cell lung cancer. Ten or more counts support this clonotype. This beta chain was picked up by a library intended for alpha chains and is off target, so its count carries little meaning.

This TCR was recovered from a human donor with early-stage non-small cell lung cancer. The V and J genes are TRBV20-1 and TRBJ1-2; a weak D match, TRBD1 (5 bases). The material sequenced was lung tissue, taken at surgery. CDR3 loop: CSARGAGSLPGGYGYTF. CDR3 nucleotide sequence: TGCAGTGCTAGAGGGGCAGGGTCCCTACCTGGTGGGTATGGCTACACCTTC.